The 13 T cell receptor beta chains given below trace back to one sample, sequenced in a study of T cells in Graves' hyperthyroidism and ophthalmopathy. TCR beta CDR3 regions were amplified from RNA transcripts. First-round RT-PCR targeting the TCR CDR3 was performed with the HTBI primer set. MiXCR, applied by TCRdb to the multiplex PCR reads, yields one record per CDR3 protein. This table has about 640,000 distinct CDR3 sequences, more than 12% appearing once. Source material: blood. Receptors were obtained from a woman aged 50 to 60 with Graves' ophthalmopathy.

This rearrangement joins TRBV2 to TRBJ2-2, with TRBD1 matching 9 bases. The CDR3 spans 17 residues. J was trimmed by 3 bases and V by 5 bases; bases with no gene match: 10. Germline V gene lookup returns CDR1 SNHLY and CDR2 FYNNEI. In DNA form, the CDR3 reads TGTGCCAGCAGTACCCGGGACAGGGAGAAAGACACCGGGGAGCTGTTTTTT. It yields the protein CASSTRDREKDTGELFF.

This clonotype was detected a few times. The chain is built from TRBV14 and TRBJ1-3; TRBD1 might be the D (5 bases). Germline V gene sequence: CDR1 SGHDN, CDR2 FVKESK. The CDR3 is 15 amino acids. V lost 0 bases and J lost 4, with 10 bases in between. This CDR3 is CASSQDLPGGNTIYF. The CDR3 coding sequence is TGTGCCAGCAGCCAAGATCTTCCAGGGGGAAACACCATATATTTT.

The chain's CDR3 is CASSQSRTSGRETQYF. CDR3 sequence (DNA): TGCGCCAGCAGCCAATCCAGGACTAGCGGGAGAGAGACCCAGTACTTC. This rearrangement joins TRBV4-1 to TRBJ2-5; 13 bases map to TRBD2. The ends lost 2 bases at V and 4 bases at J; junction bases unmatched: 4. Per germline, CDR1 MGHRA and CDR2 YSYEKL. The CDR3 sequence is 16 residues long.

There are a few counts of this clonotype. The chain joins TRBV6-1 to TRBJ1-5; D is unresolved. The CDR3 length is 16 residues. V lost 7 bases to trimming and J lost 0 bases, with 16 bases between them. Germline V CDR1 and CDR2: MNHNS, SASEGT. The CDR3 loop is CASTPAGIYSNQPQHF. The CDR3 coding sequence is TGTGCCAGCACCCCCGCGGGGATTTATAGCAATCAGCCCCAGCATTTT.

This clonotype was found a few times. This rearrangement joins TRBV6-5 to TRBJ2-1; D is ambiguous. The CDR3 contains 15 residues. The ends were cut back, 1 base at V and 14 bases at J, with 21 bases in the middle. Germline V gives CDR1 MNHEY, CDR2 SVGAGI. The CDR3 nucleotides read TGTGCCAGCAGTTACTTTCTTGGGCTTGGGTCTATGGAGTTCTTC. This encodes CASSYFLGLGSMEFF.

This clonotype was counted many times. The rearrangement uses TRBV7-2 and TRBJ2-3, with TRBD2 matching over 9 bases. The CDR3 extends over 15 amino acids. Germline V gives CDR1 SGHTA, CDR2 FQGNSA. Trimming at V came to 4 bases and at J to 3 bases, leaving 5 bases not matched to a gene. The CDR3 region has the DNA TGTGCCAGCAGCTCGCGACTAGCGGAGACAGATACGCAGTATTTT. Translation gives CASSSRLAETDTQYF.

The chain carries TRBV20-1 and TRBJ2-1, with 9 bases matching TRBD2. V gave up 6 bases and J gave up 8 bases; unmatched junction bases: 14. The CDR3 runs to 15 residues. The germline gives CDR1 DFQATT, CDR2 SNEGSKA (reference sequence). The CDR3 sequence: CSAPAASGRNYEQFF. The CDR3 DNA reads TGCAGTGCGCCGGCGGCAAGCGGGAGGAACTATGAGCAGTTCTTC.

This clonotype was found many times. This chain uses TRBV20-1 with TRBJ2-5, with 10 bases identical to TRBD2. The CDR3 runs to 14 residues. The V gene's germline CDR1 is DFQATT and CDR2 SNEGSKA (reference sequence). J gave up 6 bases and V 4 bases, and 8 bases lay outside the gene matches. DNA of the CDR3: TGCAGTGCTATTCCTAGCGGGAGTGTAAAGACCCAGTACTTC. Translating gives CSAIPSGSVKTQYF.

Ten or more counts support this clonotype. The CDR3 here is CASSRTVRQGGEETQYF. The CDR3 region has the DNA TGTGCCAGCAGCAGAACCGTCAGACAGGGTGGGGAAGAGACCCAGTACTTC. The chain joins TRBV27 to TRBJ2-5; 7 bases match TRBD1. There are 17 residues in the CDR3. Germline CDR1 and CDR2: MNHEY and SMNVEV (reference sequence). V lost 6 bases to trimming and J lost 3 bases; unmatched junction nucleotides: 16.

This clonotype occurred many times. This rearrangement joins TRBV20-1 to TRBJ2-1, with 14 bases that match TRBD2. The CDR3 contains 16 residues. Trimming took 3 bases from V and 3 from J; bases not matched to a gene: 4. CDR1 and CDR2 (germline): DFQATT, SNEGSKA (reference sequence). Here the CDR3 DNA reads TGCAGTGCTAGGAGGACTAGCGGGGGGAACTACAATGAGCAGTTCTTC. This encodes CSARRTSGGNYNEQFF.

This clonotype was observed at least ten times. The chain combines TRBV7-2 with TRBJ2-7; 9 bases map to TRBD2. Germline V lookup: CDR1 SGHTA, CDR2 FQGNSA. The V gene end was trimmed by 6 bases and the J gene end by 4 bases; junction bases not matched to a gene: 10. The CDR3 contains 15 residues. The CDR3 sequence: CASSHLAGSDYEQYF. The CDR3 coding sequence is TGTGCCAGCAGTCACCTAGCGGGATCCGATTACGAGCAGTACTTC.

The chain carries TRBV18 and TRBJ1-1, with D perhaps matching TRBD1 (5 bases). Germline loops: CDR1 KGHSH, CDR2 LQKENI. This CDR3 is built from 14 residues. V lost 3 bases and J 1 base, leaving 9 bases between the germline ends. CDR3 loop: CASSPDGANTEAFF. The CDR3 coding sequence is TGTGCCAGCTCACCGGACGGGGCGAACACTGAAGCTTTCTTT.

This clonotype was found many times. The chain has TRBV12-3 or TRBV12-4 and TRBJ2-7, with D maybe TRBD2 (5 bases). V lost 2 bases and J lost 3, with 14 bases in between. The CDR3 length is 15 residues. The CDR3 is CASSLRGLGIYEQYF. DNA of the CDR3: TGTGCCAGCAGTTTACGAGGACTGGGGATCTACGAGCAGTACTTC.